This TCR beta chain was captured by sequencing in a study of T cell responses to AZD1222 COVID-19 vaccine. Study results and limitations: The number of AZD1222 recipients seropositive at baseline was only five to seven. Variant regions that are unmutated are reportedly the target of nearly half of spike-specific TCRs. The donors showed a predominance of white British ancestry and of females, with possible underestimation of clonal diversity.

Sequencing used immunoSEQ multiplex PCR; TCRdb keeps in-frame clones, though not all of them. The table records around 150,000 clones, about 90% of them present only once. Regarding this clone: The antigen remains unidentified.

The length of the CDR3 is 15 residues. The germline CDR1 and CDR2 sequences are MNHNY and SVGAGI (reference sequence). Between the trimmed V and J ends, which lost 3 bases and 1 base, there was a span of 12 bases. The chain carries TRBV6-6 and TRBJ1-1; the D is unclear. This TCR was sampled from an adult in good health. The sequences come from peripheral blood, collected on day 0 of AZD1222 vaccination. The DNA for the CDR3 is TGTGCCAGCAGTTATCGTACGTGGGGGAACACTGAAGCTTTCTTT. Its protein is CASSYRTWGNTEAFF.